Detailed here is one T cell receptor beta chain. What it recognizes is unknown. This record belongs to a study of blood T cells in healthy people across ages. A second PCR, run for roughly 7 to 11 cycles, used a sample-barcoded 5' primer plus a J-beta primer mix. Each cDNA molecule was tagged by a template-switch adaptor with 12 random nucleotides. Researchers report that each sample yielded at least 3 million CDR3-containing paired-end reads. MiXCR, run by TCRdb on the 5' RACE reads, gives a single entry per CDR3 protein. The data hold 800,000 to 950,000 distinct CDR3 sequences, with 29% observed a single time. Germline V gene data show CDR1 as MNHEY and CDR2 as SVGEGT. This CDR3 has 15 amino acids. V lost 10 bases to trimming and J lost 9 bases; unmatched junction nucleotides: 14. Study outcomes and limitations: Naive T cell percentage showed a strong correlation with the diversity of TCR beta.

These sequences were also reported in another study, on T cells of mothers and their children. That paper states: Three healthy Caucasian mothers served as donors, and their six children did as well.

The sequence was obtained from a middle-aged woman in good health. The source material was blood. V gene TRBV6-2 or TRBV6-3 combines with J gene TRBJ1-6; 8 bases are a match to TRBD1. In nucleotides, the CDR3 is TGTGCCACCGCCGGGGAACCAGGGGGCAGTTCACCCCTCCACTTT. Its translation is CATAGEPGGSSPLHF.